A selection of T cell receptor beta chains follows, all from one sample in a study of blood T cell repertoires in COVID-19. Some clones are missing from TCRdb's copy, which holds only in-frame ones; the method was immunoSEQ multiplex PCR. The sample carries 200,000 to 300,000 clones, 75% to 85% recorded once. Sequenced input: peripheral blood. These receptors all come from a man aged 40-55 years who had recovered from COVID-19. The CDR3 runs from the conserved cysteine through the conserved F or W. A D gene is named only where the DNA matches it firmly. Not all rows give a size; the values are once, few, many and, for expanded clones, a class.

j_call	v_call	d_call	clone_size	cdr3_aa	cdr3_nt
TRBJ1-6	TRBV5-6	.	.	CASSQQGDSPLHF	TGTGCCAGCAGCCAACAAGGGGATTCACCCCTCCACTTT
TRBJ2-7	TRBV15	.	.	CATAETGRFDEQYF	TGTGCCACCGCGGAGACAGGCCGCTTCGACGAGCAGTACTTC
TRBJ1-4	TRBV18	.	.	CASSRRGNEKLFF	TGTGCCAGCTCACGACGGGGGAATGAAAAACTGTTTTTT
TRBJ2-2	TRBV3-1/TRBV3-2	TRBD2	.	CASSITSGRAAGELFF	TGTGCCAGCAGCATTACTAGCGGGAGGGCCGCCGGGGAGCTGTTTTTT
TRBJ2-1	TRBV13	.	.	CASSSQSVEQFF	TGTGCCAGCAGCTCACAGTCAGTTGAGCAGTTCTTC
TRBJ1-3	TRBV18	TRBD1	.	CASSPLTGVGGTIYF	TGTGCCAGCTCACCACTGACAGGGGTTGGTGGCACCATATATTTT
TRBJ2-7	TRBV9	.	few	CASSGLALEQYF	TGTGCCAGCAGCGGGCTAGCGCTCGAGCAGTACTTC
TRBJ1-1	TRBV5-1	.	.	CASSLGIANTEAFF	TGCGCCAGCAGCTTGGGCATAGCGAACACTGAAGCTTTCTTT
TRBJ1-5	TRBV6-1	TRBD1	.	CASSDRRGHHQPQHF	TGTGCCAGCAGTGATAGAAGGGGGCATCACCAGCCCCAGCATTTT
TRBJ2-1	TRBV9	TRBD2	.	CASSPQFSGGEQFF	TGTGCCAGCAGCCCCCAGTTCAGCGGGGGGGAGCAGTTCTTC
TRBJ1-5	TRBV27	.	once	CASRATGFLGNQPQHF	TGTGCCAGCAGGGCCACAGGGTTTTTGGGCAATCAGCCCCAGCATTTT
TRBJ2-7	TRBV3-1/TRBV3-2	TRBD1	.	CASSQDGQDREYF	TGTGCCAGCAGCCAAGACGGCCAGGACAGGGAGTACTTC
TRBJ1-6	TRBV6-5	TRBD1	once	CASSYSKQGASPLHF	TGTGCCAGCAGTTACTCGAAACAGGGGGCATCACCCCTCCACTTT
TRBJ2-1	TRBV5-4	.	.	CASSLDTQHNEQFF	TGTGCCAGCAGCCTTGACACACAGCACAATGAGCAGTTCTTC
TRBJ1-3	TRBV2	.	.	CASSGRASPGNTIYF	TGTGCCAGCAGTGGTCGTGCCAGTCCTGGAAACACCATATATTTT
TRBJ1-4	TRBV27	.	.	CASSSPGLNEKLFF	TGTGCCAGCAGTTCACCGGGACTGAATGAAAAACTGTTTTTT
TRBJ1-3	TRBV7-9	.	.	CASSLGGAPGNTIYF	TGTGCCAGCAGCTTAGGTGGAGCACCAGGAAACACCATATATTTT
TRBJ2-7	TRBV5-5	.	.	CASSRATVYEQYF	TGTGCCAGCAGCAGGGCGACAGTTTACGAGCAGTACTTC
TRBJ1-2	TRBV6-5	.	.	CASYRPNYGYTF	TGTGCCAGCTACAGGCCTAACTATGGCTACACCTTC
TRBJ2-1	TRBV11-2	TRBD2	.	CASSPGGLAGGILDNEQFF	TGTGCCAGCAGCCCGGGGGGGCTAGCGGGAGGTATACTAGACAATGAGCAGTTCTTC
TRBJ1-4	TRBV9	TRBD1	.	CASSVQGQGGEKLFF	TGTGCCAGCAGCGTCCAGGGACAGGGGGGTGAAAAACTGTTTTTT
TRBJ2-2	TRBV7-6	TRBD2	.	CASSLVVLAGGSTGELFF	TGTGCCAGCAGCCTCGTGGTGCTAGCGGGGGGTAGCACCGGGGAGCTGTTTTTT
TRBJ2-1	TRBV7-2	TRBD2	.	CASSLGSAGLSEQFF	TGTGCCAGCAGCTTAGGTTCAGCGGGACTAAGCGAGCAGTTCTTC
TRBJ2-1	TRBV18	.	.	CASSLTVPSYNEQFF	TGTGCCAGCTCCCTGACAGTGCCGTCTTACAATGAGCAGTTCTTC
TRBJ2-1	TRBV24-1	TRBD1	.	CATSDSDRNDEQFF	TGTGCCACCAGTGATTCGGACAGGAATGATGAGCAGTTCTTC
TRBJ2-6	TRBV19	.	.	CASRSSGANVLTF	TGTGCCAGTAGGAGTTCTGGGGCCAACGTCCTGACTTTC
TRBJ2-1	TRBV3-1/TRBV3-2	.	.	CASSLNSWSSYNEQFF	TGTGCCAGCAGCCTAAACTCATGGAGTTCCTACAATGAGCAGTTCTTC
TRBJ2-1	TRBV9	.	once	CASSGLSWANNEQFF	TGTGCCAGCAGCGGCCTAAGTTGGGCCAACAATGAGCAGTTCTTC
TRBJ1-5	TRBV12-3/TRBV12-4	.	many	CASGPLQGPQHF	TGTGCCAGCGGACCCCTTCAGGGGCCCCAGCATTTT
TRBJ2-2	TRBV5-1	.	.	CASSGMDGSTGELFF	TGCGCCAGCAGCGGGATGGACGGGAGCACCGGGGAGCTGTTTTTT
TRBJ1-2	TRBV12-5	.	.	CASGSGARTTNYGYTF	TGTGCTAGTGGTTCAGGGGCCCGAACTACTAACTATGGCTACACCTTC
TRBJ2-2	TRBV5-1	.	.	CASSLSSRLGGELFF	TGCGCCAGCAGCTTGTCTAGTCGCCTGGGCGGGGAGCTGTTTTTT
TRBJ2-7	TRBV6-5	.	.	CASTWDNSYEQYF	TGTGCCAGCACCTGGGACAACTCCTACGAGCAGTACTTC
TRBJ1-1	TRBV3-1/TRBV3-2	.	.	CASSSGWTEAFF	TGTGCCAGCAGCTCAGGTTGGACTGAAGCTTTCTTT
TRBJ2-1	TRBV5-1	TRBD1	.	CASSPGGRSNEQFF	TGCGCCAGCAGCCCAGGGGGAAGAAGCAATGAGCAGTTCTTC
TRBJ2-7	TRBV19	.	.	CASSIYGTGRTYEQYF	TGTGCCAGTAGTATCTATGGAACAGGGCGTACCTACGAGCAGTACTTC
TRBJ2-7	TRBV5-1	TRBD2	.	CASSSAGDSGRSSGEQYF	TGCGCCAGCAGCTCGGCAGGGGATAGCGGGAGGTCGTCCGGCGAGCAGTACTTC
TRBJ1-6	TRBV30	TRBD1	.	CAWRAPQGARSHSPLHF	TGTGCCTGGAGAGCCCCACAGGGGGCGCGGTCTCATTCACCCCTCCACTTT
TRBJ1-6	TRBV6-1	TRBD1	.	CASSEQQGTGSPLHF	TGTGCCAGCAGTGAACAGCAGGGGACAGGGTCACCCCTCCACTTT
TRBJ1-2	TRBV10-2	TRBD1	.	CASSGLKGADYGYTF	TGCGCCAGCAGTGGTTTGAAGGGGGCGGACTATGGCTACACCTTC
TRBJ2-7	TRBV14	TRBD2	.	CASSQPLGGERSYEQYF	TGTGCCAGCAGCCAACCTCTGGGGGGGGAGAGGTCCTACGAGCAGTACTTC
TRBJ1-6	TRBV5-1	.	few	CASRTGTNNSPLHF	TGCGCCAGCAGAACCGGGACTAATAATTCACCCCTCCACTTT
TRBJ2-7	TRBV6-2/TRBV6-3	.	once	CASSYPGVTAYEQYF	TGTGCCAGCAGTTACCCAGGGGTTACGGCATACGAGCAGTACTTC
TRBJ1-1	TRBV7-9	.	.	CASSPRTDYTEAFF	TGTGCCAGCAGCCCTCGGACAGATTACACTGAAGCTTTCTTT
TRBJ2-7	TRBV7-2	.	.	CASSLDPTSPYEQYF	TGTGCCAGCAGCTTAGACCCGACTAGTCCCTACGAGCAGTACTTC
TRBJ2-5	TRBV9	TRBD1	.	CASSVRQGETQYF	TGTGCCAGCAGCGTAAGACAGGGCGAGACCCAGTACTTC
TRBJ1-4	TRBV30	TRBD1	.	CAWSPWTGAVNEKLFF	TGTGCCTGGAGTCCCTGGACAGGGGCTGTCAATGAAAAACTGTTTTTT
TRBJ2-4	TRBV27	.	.	CASSSDWSIQYF	TGTGCCAGCAGTTCGGATTGGAGCATTCAGTACTTC
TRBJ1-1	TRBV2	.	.	CASRAGYTEAFF	TGTGCCAGCAGAGCAGGGTACACTGAAGCTTTCTTT
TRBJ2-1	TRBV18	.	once	CASSPQGSTYNEQFF	TGTGCCAGCTCACCACAGGGGTCCACCTACAATGAGCAGTTCTTC
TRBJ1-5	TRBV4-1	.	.	CASSQGAGNQPQHF	TGCGCCAGCAGCCAAGGGGCAGGGAATCAGCCCCAGCATTTT
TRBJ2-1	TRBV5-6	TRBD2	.	CASSFVLAGYPNKKFF	TGTGCCAGCAGCTTTGTACTAGCGGGGTACCCAAACAAAAAGTTCTTC
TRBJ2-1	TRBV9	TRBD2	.	CASSATRSGRADIAYNEQFF	TGTGCCAGCAGCGCAACCCGTAGCGGGAGGGCCGATATAGCGTACAATGAGCAGTTCTTC
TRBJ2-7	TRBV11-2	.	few	CASSPVTVSEVGNEQYF	TGTGCCAGCAGCCCCGTGACCGTCTCGGAGGTTGGTAACGAGCAGTACTTC
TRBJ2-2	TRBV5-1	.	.	CASSWTGGDSNTGELFF	TGCGCCAGCAGTTGGACAGGAGGGGATTCGAACACCGGGGAGCTGTTTTTT
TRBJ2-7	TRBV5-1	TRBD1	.	CASSSGQGLDEQYF	TGCGCCAGCAGCTCGGGACAGGGTCTGGACGAGCAGTACTTC
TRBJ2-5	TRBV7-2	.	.	CASSYPTRSETQYF	TGTGCCAGCAGCTACCCCACTAGATCGGAGACCCAGTACTTC
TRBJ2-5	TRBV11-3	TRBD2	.	CASSLESSGDETQYF	TGTGCCAGCAGCTTAGAATCTAGCGGGGATGAGACCCAGTACTTC
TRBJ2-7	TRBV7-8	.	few	CASSSEVYSYEQYF	TGTGCCAGCAGCTCAGAAGTGTACTCCTACGAGCAGTACTTC